Only a few counts were recorded for the clone carrying this T cell receptor (beta chain). These data belong to a study of regulatory T cells in long-lasting Graves disease. Time point in this sample: newly diagnosed GD, antithyroid drugs for less than 3 months. TCR sequences were obtained from RNA taken from PBMCs. The CDR3 is 20 amino acids. CDR1 is KGHDR and CDR2 is SFDVKD in the germline V gene. V lost 5 bases and J 15 bases, leaving 40 bases between the germline ends. Combining iRepertoire HTBI primers with Arm-PCR of CDR3 regions, the authors built TCR beta libraries. MiXCR, applied by TCRdb to the multiplex PCR reads, yields one record per CDR3 protein. The table has hundreds of thousands of distinct CDR3 sequences, 16% seen once. The same data also contributed to another study, on T cells in Graves' hyperthyroidism and ophthalmopathy.

The V call is TRBV24-1, the J call TRBJ1-5, with D maybe TRBD1 (5 bases). The specimen was peripheral blood mononuclear cells (PBMCs), collected at new diagnosis, from a patient treated with antithyroid drugs. The sequence came from a woman in her 30s with Graves disease. The CDR3 here is CATSGTQGHPQRSNIGTGHF. The CDR3 nucleotides are TGTGCCACCAGTGGAACGCAGGGTCATCCCCAGCGATCGAACATAGGGACTGGGCATTTT.